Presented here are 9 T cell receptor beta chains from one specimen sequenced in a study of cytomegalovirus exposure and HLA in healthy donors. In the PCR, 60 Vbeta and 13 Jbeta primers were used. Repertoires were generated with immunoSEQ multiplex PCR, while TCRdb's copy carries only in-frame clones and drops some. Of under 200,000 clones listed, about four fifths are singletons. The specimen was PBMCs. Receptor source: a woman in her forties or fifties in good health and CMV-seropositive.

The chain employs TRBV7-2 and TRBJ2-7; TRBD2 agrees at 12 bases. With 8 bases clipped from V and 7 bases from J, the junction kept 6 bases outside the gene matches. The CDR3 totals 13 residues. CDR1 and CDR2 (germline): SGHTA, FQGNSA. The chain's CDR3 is CASVLAGGVEQYF. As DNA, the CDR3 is TGTGCCAGCGTACTAGCGGGGGGCGTGGAGCAGTACTTC.

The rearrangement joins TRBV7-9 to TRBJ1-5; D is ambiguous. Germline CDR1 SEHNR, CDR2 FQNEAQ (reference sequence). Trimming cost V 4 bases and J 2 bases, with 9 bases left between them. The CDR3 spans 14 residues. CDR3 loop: CASSSLLGNQPQHF. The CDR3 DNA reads TGTGCCAGCAGCTCCTTATTAGGCAATCAGCCCCAGCATTTT.

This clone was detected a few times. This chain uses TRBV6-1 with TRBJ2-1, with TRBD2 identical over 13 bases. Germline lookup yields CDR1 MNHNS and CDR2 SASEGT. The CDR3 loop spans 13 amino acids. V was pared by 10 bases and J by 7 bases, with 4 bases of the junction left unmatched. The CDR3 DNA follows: TGTGCCACCACTAGCGGGGGGGTTAATGAGCAGTTCTTC. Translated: CATTSGGVNEQFF.

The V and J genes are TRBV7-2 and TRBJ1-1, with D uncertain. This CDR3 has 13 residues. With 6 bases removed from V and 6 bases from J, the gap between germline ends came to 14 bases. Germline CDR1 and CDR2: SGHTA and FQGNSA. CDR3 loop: CASRIAGVSEAFF. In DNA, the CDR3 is TGTGCCAGCAGAATAGCCGGGGTTTCTGAAGCTTTCTTT.

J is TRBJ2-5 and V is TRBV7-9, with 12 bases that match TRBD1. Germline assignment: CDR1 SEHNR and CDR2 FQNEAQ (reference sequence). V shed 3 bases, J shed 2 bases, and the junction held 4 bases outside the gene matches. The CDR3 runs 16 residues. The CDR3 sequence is CASSFPGQGAQETQYF. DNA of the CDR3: TGTGCCAGCAGCTTTCCGGGACAGGGGGCTCAAGAGACCCAGTACTTC.

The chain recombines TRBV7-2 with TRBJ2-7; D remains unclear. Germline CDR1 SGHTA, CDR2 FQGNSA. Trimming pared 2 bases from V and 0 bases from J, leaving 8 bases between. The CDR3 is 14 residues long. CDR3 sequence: CASSLPRSSYEQYF. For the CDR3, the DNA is TGTGCCAGCAGCTTACCGAGGAGCTCCTACGAGCAGTACTTC.

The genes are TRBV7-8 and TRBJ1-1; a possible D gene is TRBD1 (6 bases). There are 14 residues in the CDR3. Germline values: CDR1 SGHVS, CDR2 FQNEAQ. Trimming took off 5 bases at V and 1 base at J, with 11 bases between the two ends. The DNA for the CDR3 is TGTGCCAGCAGCCCCCAAGGGGGGAACACTGAAGCTTTCTTT. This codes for CASSPQGGNTEAFF.

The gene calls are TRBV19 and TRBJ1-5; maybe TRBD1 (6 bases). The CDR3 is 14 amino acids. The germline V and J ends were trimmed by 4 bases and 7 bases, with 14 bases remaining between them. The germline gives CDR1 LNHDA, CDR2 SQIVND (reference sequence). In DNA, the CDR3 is TGTGCCAGTAGTACCTCCGGGGGGGCACAGCCCCAGCATTTT. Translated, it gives CASSTSGGAQPQHF.

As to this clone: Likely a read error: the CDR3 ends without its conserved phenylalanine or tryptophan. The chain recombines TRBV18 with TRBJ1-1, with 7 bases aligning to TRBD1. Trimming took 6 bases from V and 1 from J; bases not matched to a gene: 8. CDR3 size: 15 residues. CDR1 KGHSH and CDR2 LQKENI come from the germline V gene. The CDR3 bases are TGTGCCAGCTCTCCGATAGGGACAGCGAACACTGAAGCTTTCCTT. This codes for CASSPIGTANTEAFL.